What follows are 7 T cell receptor beta chains derived from one specimen sequenced in a study of T cell repertoires in cytomegalovirus infection. TCRdb reprocessed the reads with MiXCR, giving one entry per CDR3 protein. The sample has around 490,000 distinct CDR3 sequences, more than 20% seen once. What was sequenced was PBMCs. The receptors stem from a human donor in good health (CMV status not recorded). Some clones in this sample may be carry-over from other donors' samples.

This clonotype was detected many times. The rearrangement uses TRBV7-8 and TRBJ2-1; 10 bases agree with TRBD1. This CDR3 region has 14 residues. The V segment lost 8 bases and the J segment 8 bases; nucleotides outside the gene matches: 9. The germline V gene has CDR1 SGHVS and CDR2 FQNEAQ. In DNA, the CDR3 is TGTGCCAGCGGCCGGGACAGGGGTCCATATGAGCAGTTCTTC. It is translated as CASGRDRGPYEQFF.

V gene TRBV5-1 combines with J gene TRBJ2-3, with a weak D call TRBD1 (5 bases). This CDR3 contains 17 residues. The V gene's germline CDR1 is SGHRS and CDR2 YFSETQ. V lost 2 bases and J lost 2, with 18 bases in between. The CDR3 DNA reads as TGCGCCAGCAGCTTCTCTCCCCAGCGACAGTTCACAGATACGCAGTATTTT. The encoded protein is CASSFSPQRQFTDTQYF.

About this clonotype itself: A much larger clone differs from this one at a single base, so this may be a read error. J is TRBJ1-5 and V is TRBV7-2; D unclear. Germline CDR1 and CDR2: SGHTA and FQGNSA. This CDR3 is 16 amino acids long. The CDR3 reads CANSLAATDVFQPQHF. In nucleotides, the CDR3 is TGTGCCAACAGCTTAGCGGCGACGGATGTATTCCAGCCCCAGCATTTT.

This CDR3 is CSATGAGDTQYF. In DNA, the CDR3 is TGCAGTGCGACGGGTGCCGGAGATACGCAGTATTTT. The chain is built from TRBV20-1 and TRBJ2-3; D unclear. V gave up 6 bases and J gave up 5 bases, with 12 bases separating them. Germline CDR1 DFQATT, CDR2 SNEGSKA (reference sequence). The CDR3 is 12 amino acids.

This clonotype was detected many times. The chain has TRBV4-1 and TRBJ2-3; D unresolved. Germline V gene sequence: CDR1 MGHRA, CDR2 YSYEKL. With 1 base removed from V and 6 bases from J, the gap between germline ends came to 5 bases. CDR3 length equals 12 residues. The CDR3 here is CASSQAADTQYF. CDR3 DNA sequence: TGCGCCAGCAGCCAAGCGGCGGATACGCAGTATTTT.

This clonotype was seen a few times. This chain links TRBV7-3 with TRBJ2-3; TRBD1 agrees at 9 bases. Germline values: CDR1 SGHTA, CDR2 FQGTGA. The CDR3 is 15 residues long. The trim removed 4 bases at V and 6 bases at J, leaving 8 bases unmatched. CDR3 protein: CASSSYGQGKDTQYF. CDR3 DNA sequence: TGTGCCAGCAGCTCCTATGGACAGGGGAAGGATACGCAGTATTTT. Combining the CDR3 with reference TRBV7-3 and TRBJ2-3 gives the whole variable domain GAGVSQTPSNKVTEKGKYVELRCDPISGHTALYWYRQSLGQGPEFLIYFQGTGAADDSGLPNDRFFAVRPEGSVSTLKIQRTERGDSAVYLCASSSYGQGKDTQYFGPGTRLTVL.

This clonotype was observed a few times. This sequence joins TRBV25-1 and TRBJ2-7; weak D call: TRBD2 (6 bases). The germline V and J ends were trimmed by 5 bases and 5 bases, with 7 bases remaining between them. This CDR3 is built from 11 residues. Per germline, CDR1 MGHDK and CDR2 SYGVNS. CDR3 bases: TGTGCCAGCAGTTGGGGGGACGAGCAGTACGTC. It is translated as CASSWGDEQYV.